This T cell receptor (beta chain) was recovered during a study of blood T cell repertoires in COVID-19. Study background: Samples of COVID-19 (acute and convalescent) were obtained from the United States, Italy and Spain. PBMCs, B-cell-depleted T cells, or T cells provided the cDNA or gDNA that made up the material.

Original methodology: Amplified reference gene primers provided the basis for estimating nucleated cell counts. The method was immunoSEQ multiplex PCR; TCRdb's version includes in-frame clones alone and lacks a portion of them. The DNA was the basis for D and trimming; V, J and clone size are from that table. The profile covers approximately 210,000 clones, with just over 85% appearing a single time and roughly 14% taken by the ten largest. Everyone who took part was about 18 to 90 years old, and they came from 24 US areas. The receptor was derived from a woman in her fifties or sixties with acute COVID-19. Sequencing was performed on PBMCs or T cells enriched from blood (not recorded which).

The CDR3 is CASSLSFPRTDNPYNEQFF. CDR3 DNA sequence: TGTGCCAGCAGTTTATCCTTCCCGCGGACGGACAATCCTTACAATGAGCAGTTCTTC. The chain uses TRBV27 and TRBJ2-1, with a possible D match to TRBD1 (5 bases). V lost 0 bases to trimming and J lost 4 bases, with 22 bases between them. The CDR3 runs to 19 residues. CDR1 and CDR2 (germline): MNHEY, SMNVEV (reference sequence).